A selection of T cell receptor beta chains follows, all from one sample in a study of response to subunit inactivated influenza vaccine. TCRdb reprocessed the RT-PCR reads via MiXCR and lists one record per CDR3 protein. The sample lists more than 500,000 distinct CDR3 sequences, approximately 10% occurring once. Separately, the same data were catalogued under a study of T cells expressing NK-cell markers.

The sequences come from PBMCs from blood, collected on the day of vaccination. The source is a man aged 45 to 65 who received an inactivated influenza vaccine. The CDR3 runs from the conserved cysteine through the conserved F or W.

j_call v_call cdr3_aa
TRBJ2-1 TRBV5-6 CASSPIGRGNEQFF
TRBJ2-1 TRBV11-3 CASSRSGSAYNEQFF
TRBJ2-3 TRBV7-8 CASSLDLAVSTSTDTQYF
TRBJ1-6 TRBV27 CASSLYDNSPLHF
TRBJ2-3 TRBV7-8 CASSLGPRGFSDTQYF
TRBJ2-5 TRBV5-1 CASRIGQETQYF
TRBJ2-4 TRBV5-6 CASSPGTSGRIQYF
TRBJ2-3 TRBV6-2/TRBV6-3 CASSPRGKAVGTDTQYF
TRBJ2-3 TRBV12-3/TRBV12-4 CASSLAATDTQYF
TRBJ2-1 TRBV28 CASSFLLAGDNEQFF
TRBJ2-1 TRBV30 CAWSPIHNEQFF
TRBJ2-1 TRBV7-2 CASSLGLSGLNEQFF
TRBJ2-7 TRBV30 CAWSVRLGSYEQYF
TRBJ2-7 TRBV10-3 CAISEWGTTYEQYF
TRBJ2-1 TRBV12-3/TRBV12-4 CASVSTGVYNEQFF
TRBJ2-5 TRBV7-2 CASSHDLGETQYF